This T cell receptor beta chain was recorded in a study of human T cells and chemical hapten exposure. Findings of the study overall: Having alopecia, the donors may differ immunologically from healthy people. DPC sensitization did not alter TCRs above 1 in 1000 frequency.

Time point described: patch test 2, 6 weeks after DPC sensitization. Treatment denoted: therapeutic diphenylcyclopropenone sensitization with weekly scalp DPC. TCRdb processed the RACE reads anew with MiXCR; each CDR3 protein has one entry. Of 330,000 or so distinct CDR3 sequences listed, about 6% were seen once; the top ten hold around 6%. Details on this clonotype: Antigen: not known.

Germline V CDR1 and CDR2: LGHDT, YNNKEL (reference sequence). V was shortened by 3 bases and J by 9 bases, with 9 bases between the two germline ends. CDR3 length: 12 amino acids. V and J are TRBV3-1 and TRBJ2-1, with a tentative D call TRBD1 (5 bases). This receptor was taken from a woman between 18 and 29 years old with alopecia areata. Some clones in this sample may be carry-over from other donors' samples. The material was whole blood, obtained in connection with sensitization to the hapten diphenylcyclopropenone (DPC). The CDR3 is CASSQTEGEQFF. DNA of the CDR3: TGTGCCAGCAGCCAGACAGAAGGTGAGCAGTTCTTC.